Each of the 28 T cell receptor beta chains below was sequenced from the same sample in a study of naive and memory T cell subsets. Regarding the study as a whole: Possibly reflecting memory cells re-expressing CD45RA, a few larger clonotypes occurred in naive repertoires, especially CD8.

These TCRs are of unknown antigen specificity. The beta constant-region primer was an equimolar mix of two oligonucleotides covering TRBC1 and TRBC2. Nested alpha and beta constant-region primers with the SP2 primer drove four PCR rounds on ligated cDNA. One entry per CDR3 protein results from TCRdb running MiXCR on the UMI-ligation and nested PCR reads. Altogether about 140,000 distinct CDR3 sequences are present, around 21% being singletons, with the ten largest covering about 0.6%. Sequenced sample: naive CD8+ T cells from blood. These receptors were obtained from a human donor in good health.

The CDR3 DNA is TGTGCCAGCAGTTTAGGCTGGGGGGGCGGAGAGACCCAGTACTTC. Translated, it gives CASSLGWGGGETQYF. The chain carries TRBV12-3 or TRBV12-4 and TRBJ2-5; tentatively, D is TRBD2 (7 bases). This CDR3 has 15 amino acids. Trimming shortened V by 1 base and J by 4 bases, and 13 bases separated the two germline ends.

This clonotype was counted only a few times. The chain links TRBV24-1 to TRBJ2-7; no clear D gene. CDR3 length: 11 residues. Per the germline V gene, CDR1 is KGHDR and CDR2 is SFDVKD. V dropped 0 bases and J dropped 4 bases, with 0 bases sitting between them. CDR3 amino acids: CATSDLYEQYF. The CDR3 DNA is TGTGCCACCAGTGATTTGTACGAGCAGTACTTC.

Notes on this clonotype: Being one base from a much bigger clone, this may be a read error. The J gene is TRBJ1-1, the V gene TRBV7-9; D gene uncertain. Germline CDR1 is SEHNR and CDR2 is FQNEAQ (reference sequence). The CDR3 covers 12 residues. The germline V and J ends were trimmed by 5 bases and 1 base, with 5 bases remaining between them. CDR3 protein: CASSHGNTEAFF. CDR3 coding DNA: TGTGCCAGCAGCCACGGGAACACTGAAGCTTTCTTT.

The chain uses TRBV9 and TRBJ1-1, with D tentatively TRBD1 (5 bases). Per germline, CDR1 SGDLS and CDR2 YYNGEE. V lost 0 bases, J lost 4 bases, and 22 bases lay in between. The CDR3 contains 18 residues. The CDR3 DNA reads as TGTGCCAGCAGCGTAGTCCCATTTATAGGGGCCCCCGGCACTGAAGCTTTCTTT. It is translated as CASSVVPFIGAPGTEAFF.

The chain uses TRBV20-1 and TRBJ1-2, with unresolved D. The germline gives CDR1 DFQATT, CDR2 SNEGSKA (reference sequence). This CDR3 comprises 13 residues. Trimming took 6 bases from V and 0 from J, leaving 11 bases between them. The CDR3 protein is CSAPTGANYGYTF. The DNA for the CDR3 is TGCAGTGCCCCGACGGGCGCTAACTATGGCTACACCTTC.

This clonotype was detected only a few times. J is TRBJ2-2 and V is TRBV13; maybe TRBD1 (6 bases). This CDR3 has 16 amino acids. Trimming removed 5 bases at V and 3 bases at J, with 16 bases between. Germline CDR1 reads PRHDT; CDR2 reads FYEKMQ (reference sequence). Here the CDR3 reads CASSLARTGHTGELFF. The CDR3, as DNA: TGTGCCAGCAGCCTTGCACGTACAGGGCACACCGGGGAGCTGTTTTTT.

The V and J genes are TRBV7-9 and TRBJ2-7; 9 positions agree with TRBD1. Germline CDR1 is SEHNR and CDR2 is FQNEAQ (reference sequence). With V trimmed by 1 base and J by 1 base, 5 bases remained unmatched. CDR3 length equals 16 residues. The CDR3 loop is CASSLVGQGKSYEQYF. Here the CDR3 DNA reads TGTGCCAGCAGCTTAGTGGGACAGGGAAAATCCTACGAGCAGTACTTC.

The chain employs TRBV28 and TRBJ2-1; D ambiguous. Trimming cost V 6 bases and J 5 bases, with 11 bases left between them. Germline lookup yields CDR1 MDHEN and CDR2 SYDVKM. The CDR3 is made up of 13 amino acids. The CDR3 DNA sequence: TGTGCCAGCAGACCCCCAAGCGACAATGAGCAGTTCTTC. This sequence encodes CASRPPSDNEQFF.

This clonotype was observed at least ten times. The rearrangement uses TRBV7-8 and TRBJ2-7; 7 bases align to TRBD1. CDR3 length: 14 residues. Unmatched junction bases numbered 2, after V lost 3 bases and J lost 0 bases. CDR1 is SGHVS and CDR2 is FQNEAQ in the germline V gene. The CDR3 loop reads CASSFRTGSYEQYF. CDR3 nucleotides: TGTGCCAGCAGCTTCCGGACAGGCTCCTACGAGCAGTACTTC.

The chain links TRBV7-9 to TRBJ1-1; the D gene is possibly TRBD1 (6 bases). This CDR3 has 17 amino acids. Germline assignment: CDR1 SEHNR and CDR2 FQNEAQ (reference sequence). V was shortened by 0 bases and J by 4 bases, with 18 bases between the two germline ends. CDR3 region: CASSLAGAGARGTEAFF. CDR3 in DNA: TGTGCCAGCAGCTTAGCAGGTGCAGGGGCGCGGGGCACTGAAGCTTTCTTT.

The chain employs TRBV2 and TRBJ2-2; TRBD1 aligns across 7 bases. Germline values: CDR1 SNHLY, CDR2 FYNNEI. The CDR3 has 16 residues. The trim removed 8 bases at V and 1 base at J, leaving 10 bases unmatched. The CDR3 DNA reads as TGTGCCAGCGGAGGCTCCGGGACAGAGAACACCGGGGAGCTGTTTTTT. Its protein product is CASGGSGTENTGELFF.

The chain's CDR3 is CASRESGLGYGYTF. CDR3 DNA sequence: TGTGCCAGCCGAGAGTCAGGGTTGGGCTATGGCTACACCTTC. V is TRBV27 and J is TRBJ1-2; D may be TRBD1 (5 bases). V dropped 8 bases and J dropped 4 bases, with 17 bases sitting between them. The length of the CDR3 is 14 residues. Per the germline V gene, CDR1 is MNHEY and CDR2 is SMNVEV (reference sequence).

J is TRBJ1-1 and V is TRBV29-1, with a possible D match to TRBD1 (6 bases). Germline CDR1 and CDR2: SQVTM and ANQGSEA. With 5 bases removed from V and 3 bases from J, the gap between germline ends came to 10 bases. CDR3 size: 12 residues. As DNA, the CDR3 is TGCAGCGTTAAAAGGGGGGACACTGAAGCTTTCTTT. The encoded protein is CSVKRGDTEAFF.

This clonotype was counted between two and nine times. The chain combines TRBV6-7 with TRBJ2-1; 11 nucleotides line up with TRBD2. TRBV6-7 is assigned to the ORF class and has an uncertain function. V was pared by 0 bases and J by 3 bases, with 13 bases of the junction left unmatched. The CDR3 is 20 amino acids. CDR3 DNA: TGTGCCAGCAGTTACTCGGGACAACTCATGACTAGCGGGAACTACAATGAGCAGTTCTTC. Encoded protein: CASSYSGQLMTSGNYNEQFF.

This clonotype occurred a few times. This chain uses TRBV29-1 with TRBJ2-3; TRBD1 is a possible D gene (6 bases). The CDR3 contains 13 residues. Trimming stripped 7 bases from V and 4 bases from J, with 15 bases between. Germline-derived CDR1 and CDR2 are SQVTM and ANQGSEA. The CDR3 protein is CSAASGVADTQYF. The CDR3 coding sequence is TGCAGCGCTGCTTCAGGGGTCGCAGATACGCAGTATTTT.

The table lists this clonotype with a few counts. The rearrangement uses TRBV3-1 and TRBJ2-7, with 8 nucleotides matching TRBD1. V lost 0 bases to trimming and J lost 3 bases; unmatched junction nucleotides: 10. There are 17 residues in the CDR3. Per the germline V gene, CDR1 is LGHDT and CDR2 is YNNKEL (reference sequence). The CDR3 bases are TGTGCCAGCAGCCAAGATTTACTCGCCAGGGGGCTCTACGAGCAGTACTTC. This translates into CASSQDLLARGLYEQYF.

The chain employs TRBV4-1 and TRBJ2-4, with D unclear. The germline V gene encodes CDR1 MGHRA and CDR2 YSYEKL. V lost 5 bases and J 0 bases, leaving 8 bases between the germline ends. The CDR3 sequence is 14 residues long. The DNA for the CDR3 is TGCGCCAGCAGCGGCATCCAAGCCAAAAACATTCAGTACTTC. Translated: CASSGIQAKNIQYF.

About this clonotype: A much larger clonotype is one base distant, so this may be a read error. The chain is built from TRBV4-1 and TRBJ2-1; possible D gene TRBD1, 5 bases. The CDR3 runs 12 residues. In germline, CDR1 is MGHRA, CDR2 YSYEKL. The CDR3 DNA sequence: TGCGCCAGCAGCCAGGCAGGGTATGAGCAGCTCTTC. Amino acid sequence: CASSQAGYEQLF.

Only a few counts were recorded for this clonotype. The chain recombines TRBV5-5 with TRBJ1-5, with D perhaps matching TRBD1 (5 bases). Germline CDR1 reads SGHKS; CDR2 reads YYEKEE (reference sequence). The CDR3 totals 19 residues. The germline V and J ends were trimmed by 0 bases and 3 bases, with 22 bases remaining between them. CDR3 sequence reads: CASSLVVRSARGNNQPQHF. Written as DNA, the CDR3 is TGTGCCAGCAGCTTGGTGGTAAGGTCCGCCCGGGGGAACAATCAGCCCCAGCATTTT.

This clonotype was seen a handful of times. This chain links TRBV4-1 with TRBJ2-1, with D perhaps TRBD2 (6 bases). The V gene lost 1 base and the J gene lost 4 bases, with 20 bases spanning the gap. CDR3 length: 18 amino acids. Germline V gives CDR1 MGHRA, CDR2 YSYEKL. This CDR3 reads CASSQAIYRDSWYNEQFF. DNA for the CDR3: TGCGCCAGCAGCCAAGCCATATACCGGGACTCTTGGTACAATGAGCAGTTCTTC.

The chain employs TRBV20-1 and TRBJ2-1, with 10 bases aligning to TRBD2. V lost 6 bases, J lost 0 bases, and 5 bases stayed unmatched. There are 15 residues in the CDR3. The germline V gene encodes CDR1 DFQATT and CDR2 SNEGSKA (reference sequence). The CDR3: CSAERLAGSYNEQFF. The CDR3 bases are TGCAGTGCGGAACGACTAGCGGGCTCCTACAATGAGCAGTTCTTC.

The V and J genes are TRBV28 and TRBJ2-1, with TRBD1 matching 7 bases. The CDR3 sequence is 15 residues long. Trimming removed 1 base from V and 2 bases from J; junction bases left unmatched: 2. The V gene's germline CDR1 is MDHEN and CDR2 SYDVKM. CDR3 region: CASSLSGQPYNEQFF. In DNA, the CDR3 is TGTGCCAGCAGTTTATCGGGACAGCCCTACAATGAGCAGTTCTTC.

This chain uses TRBV20-1 with TRBJ2-3; 7 bases agree with TRBD1. The CDR3 is 15 residues long. Per germline, CDR1 DFQATT and CDR2 SNEGSKA (reference sequence). Trimming removed 6 bases from V and 0 bases from J; junction bases left unmatched: 9. As DNA, the CDR3 is TGCAGTGCCTCGGGGACAGCAACTAGCACAGATACGCAGTATTTT. As protein: CSASGTATSTDTQYF.

The rearrangement links TRBV9 to TRBJ2-1; 7 bases are a match to TRBD2. After removal of 4 bases from V and 3 bases from J, the junction contained 7 bases not matched to a gene. Germline CDR1 is SGDLS and CDR2 is YYNGEE. The CDR3 consists of 15 residues. The CDR3 is CASSKGRADYNEQFF. CDR3 sequence (DNA): TGTGCCAGCAGCAAAGGGAGGGCCGACTACAATGAGCAGTTCTTC. Filled out from reference TRBV9 and TRBJ2-1, the complete variable domain reads DSGVTQTPKHLITATGQRVTLRCSPRSGDLSVYWYQQSLDQGLQFLIQYYNGEERAKGNILERFSAQQFPDLHSELNLSSLELGDSALYFCASSKGRADYNEQFFGPGTRLTVL.

This clonotype was counted only a few times. The chain carries TRBV23-1 and TRBJ2-7, with 7 bases identical to TRBD2. TRBV23-1 is sorted into the ORF group, with uncertain function. The CDR3 totals 15 residues. J was trimmed by 0 bases and V by 3 bases; bases with no gene match: 5. The CDR3 DNA reads as TGCGCCAGCAGTCACCCGGGGGGATGCTCCTACGAGCAGTACTTC. Encoded protein: CASSHPGGCSYEQYF.

The rearrangement links TRBV29-1 to TRBJ2-7; no clear D gene. V lost 4 bases, J lost 2 bases, and 18 bases lay in between. Germline V gives CDR1 SQVTM, CDR2 ANQGSEA. CDR3 length: 15 amino acids. The CDR3 DNA is TGCAGCGTTGTCTCGGCCACCGCCCCGGCCTACGAGCAGTACTTC. This encodes CSVVSATAPAYEQYF.

This clonotype was found a few times. The chain links TRBV25-1 to TRBJ2-7; D remains ambiguous. The CDR3 is 12 amino acids. Trimming removed 8 bases from V and 4 bases from J, with 12 bases in between. Germline CDR1 and CDR2: MGHDK and SYGVNS. The CDR3 sequence is CASRGEGYEQYF. For the CDR3, the DNA is TGTGCCAGCCGTGGAGAAGGATACGAGCAGTACTTC.

The chain has TRBV5-1 and TRBJ1-2; 7 nucleotides agree with TRBD1. Looked up from germline, CDR1 is SGHRS and CDR2 is YFSETQ. V gave up 1 base and J gave up 2 bases; unmatched junction bases: 5. This CDR3 has 15 residues. The CDR3 region is CASSLTETGNYGYTF. The CDR3 nucleotides are TGCGCCAGCAGCTTGACGGAGACAGGGAACTATGGCTACACCTTC.